The 8 T cell receptor beta chains given below trace back to one sample, sequenced in a study of blood T cell repertoires in COVID-19. The table came from immunoSEQ multiplex PCR; TCRdb's copy has only in-frame clones and leaves some out. The sample holds roughly 140,000 clones, roughly 84% seen once. Source material: peripheral blood. Every receptor here comes from a woman aged 45 to 65 in a cohort sampled during active or convalescent COVID-19.

The chain carries TRBV5-1 and TRBJ2-7; 9 nucleotides match TRBD1. Germline lookup yields CDR1 SGHRS and CDR2 YFSETQ. With V trimmed by 3 bases and J by 5 bases, 6 bases remained unmatched. This CDR3 spans 14 amino acids. The CDR3: CASSSTGGWNEQYF. CDR3 nucleotides: TGCGCCAGCAGCTCGACAGGGGGATGGAACGAGCAGTACTTC.

The rearrangement joins TRBV7-2 to TRBJ2-1; weak D call: TRBD2 (7 bases). Germline lookup yields CDR1 SGHTA and CDR2 FQGNSA. V lost 1 base to trimming and J lost 6 bases, with 16 bases between them. The CDR3 has 16 residues. The CDR3 region is CASSLGTAGLGNEQFF. DNA for the CDR3: TGTGCCAGCAGCTTAGGGACAGCGGGGCTGGGCAATGAGCAGTTCTTC. The variable domain in full, with the rest retrieved from reference TRBV7-2 and TRBJ2-1, is GAGVSQSPSNKVTEKGKDVELRCDPISGHTALYWYRQSLGQGLEFLIYFQGNSAPDKSGLPSDRFSAERTGGSVSTLTIQRTQQEDSAVYLCASSLGTAGLGNEQFFGPGTRLTVL.

V gene TRBV6-6 combines with J gene TRBJ2-7; 8 nucleotides agree with TRBD1. There are 13 residues in the CDR3. Germline CDR1 and CDR2: MNHNY and SVGAGI (reference sequence). V trimming: 6 bases; J trimming: 3 bases; junction bases outside the gene matches: 4. The CDR3 spells CASRKGTGYEQYF. CDR3 DNA sequence: TGTGCCAGCAGGAAAGGGACAGGCTACGAGCAGTACTTC.

The V gene is TRBV5-5, the J gene TRBJ2-3, with 10 bases identical to TRBD1. Germline V CDR1 and CDR2: SGHKS, YYEKEE (reference sequence). CDR3 length: 15 amino acids. V gave up 3 bases and J gave up 10 bases; unmatched junction bases: 11. CDR3 in DNA: TGTGCCAGCAGCTGGGAGGTGACAGGGGGCTTACCGCAGTATTTT. Amino acids: CASSWEVTGGLPQYF.

V usage is TRBV27 and J usage is TRBJ1-6; 7 bases are shared with TRBD1. V lost 6 bases, J lost 6 bases, and 11 bases stayed unmatched. The CDR3 runs 16 residues. Looked up from germline, CDR1 is MNHEY and CDR2 is SMNVEV (reference sequence). CDR3 sequence reads: CASRGPWTGPNSPLHF. Written as DNA, the CDR3 is TGTGCCAGCAGGGGGCCTTGGACAGGACCTAATTCACCCCTCCACTTT.

The chain recombines TRBV6-6 with TRBJ2-7; D call uncertain. Germline lookup yields CDR1 MNHNY and CDR2 SVGAGI (reference sequence). Trimming left V 4 bases short and J 5 bases short, with 18 bases between. The CDR3 runs to 15 residues. In nucleotides, the CDR3 is TGTGCCAGCAGTTCCCACTCGGCAGGCTTGGACGAGCAGTACTTC. Translating it yields CASSSHSAGLDEQYF.

The V gene is TRBV6-2 or TRBV6-3, the J gene TRBJ1-4, with 9 bases identical to TRBD1. The CDR3 length is 16 residues. Germline lookup yields CDR1 MNHEY and CDR2 SVGEGT. Trimming took 6 bases from V and 8 from J; bases not matched to a gene: 13. The chain's CDR3 is CASSRGQGWRWEKLFF. The CDR3 region has the DNA TGTGCCAGCAGCCGGGGACAGGGTTGGAGGTGGGAAAAACTGTTTTTT.

The chain carries TRBV9 and TRBJ2-5, with 8 nucleotides matching TRBD2. The junction had 15 bases not matched to a gene; V was cut back by 0 bases and J by 5 bases. There are 18 residues in the CDR3. The V gene's germline CDR1 is SGDLS and CDR2 YYNGEE. CDR3 in amino acids: CASSVGLEAGGVRETQYF. The CDR3, as DNA: TGTGCCAGCAGCGTAGGTCTCGAGGCGGGGGGCGTGAGGGAGACCCAGTACTTC. Filled out from reference TRBV9 and TRBJ2-5, the complete variable domain reads DSGVTQTPKHLITATGQRVTLRCSPRSGDLSVYWYQQSLDQGLQFLIQYYNGEERAKGNILERFSAQQFPDLHSELNLSSLELGDSALYFCASSVGLEAGGVRETQYFGPGTRLLVL.